The next 32 T cell receptor beta chains were all read from a single sample in a study of graft-versus-host responses after intestinal transplantation. These receptors have no identified antigens. Using immunoSEQ multiplex PCR, the repertoire was profiled, and TCRdb retains in-frame clones only, with some absent. The sample lists 130,000 or so clones, 92% occurring once. This specimen consisted of unstimulated CD4+ T cells sorted from spleen or lymph node cells, obtained before intestinal transplant. The receptors derive from a human donor who received an intestinal transplant.

V and J are TRBV9 and TRBJ2-1, with 15 bases matching TRBD2. CDR3 length: 19 residues. V lost 4 bases to trimming and J lost 0 bases; unmatched junction nucleotides: 8. CDR1 and CDR2 (germline): SGDLS, YYNGEE. The CDR3 DNA sequence: TGTGCCAGCAGCACAGGGACTAGCGGGAGGCTCTCCTCCTACAATGAGCAGTTCTTC. It yields the protein CASSTGTSGRLSSYNEQFF.

The chain is built from TRBV5-4 and TRBJ1-1; TRBD1 agrees at 8 bases. V trimming: 2 bases; J trimming: 2 bases; junction bases outside the gene matches: 5. CDR1 and CDR2 from the germline V gene are SGHNT and YYREEE (reference sequence). The CDR3 runs to 15 residues. CDR3 in amino acids: CASSFRDRSNTEAFF. The CDR3, as DNA: TGTGCCAGCAGCTTCCGGGACAGGAGTAACACTGAAGCTTTCTTT.

The chain carries TRBV4-2 and TRBJ2-3; possibly TRBD2 for D (5 bases). This CDR3 is built from 15 residues. CDR1 and CDR2 from the germline V gene are LGHNA and YNFKEQ. V lost 0 bases to trimming and J lost 2 bases, with 9 bases between them. The CDR3 protein is CASSQETGSTDTQYF. CDR3 bases: TGTGCCAGCAGCCAAGAAACGGGATCCACAGATACGCAGTATTTT.

The rearrangement links TRBV19 to TRBJ2-6; 10 nucleotides align to TRBD1. The V and J ends lost 5 bases and 4 bases, in that order; junction bases with no gene match: 8. Per the germline V gene, CDR1 is LNHDA and CDR2 is SQIVND (reference sequence). The CDR3 has 17 amino acids. The CDR3 bases are TGTGCCAGTAGTGTCCGGGACAGGGGAGTAGGGGCCAACGTCCTGACTTTC. This codes for CASSVRDRGVGANVLTF. The full variable domain, in which reference TRBV19 and TRBJ2-6 provide the parts outside the CDR3, is DGGITQSPKYLFRKEGQNVTLSCEQNLNHDAMYWYRQDPGQGLRLIYYSQIVNDFQKGDIAEGYSVSREKKESFPLTVTSAQKNPTAFYLCASSVRDRGVGANVLTFGAGSRLTVL.

The chain carries TRBV5-1 and TRBJ2-5; TRBD2 matches at 11 bases. The assigned J gene may be wrong: the sequence end matches TRBJ2-7 better. Germline values: CDR1 SGHRS, CDR2 YFSETQ. CDR3 length: 15 amino acids. The CDR3 region has the DNA TGCGCCAGCAGCCGGAAGCTAGCGGGAGGCGACGAGCAGTACTTC. Amino acids: CASSRKLAGGDEQYF.

The chain combines TRBV19 with TRBJ1-5; 10 bases align to TRBD1. J gave up 2 bases and V 7 bases, and 8 bases lay outside the gene matches. Germline assignment: CDR1 LNHDA and CDR2 SQIVND (reference sequence). CDR3 length: 16 amino acids. CDR3 sequence reads: CASKLAGTGGNQPQHF. The CDR3 bases are TGTGCCAGTAAGCTGGCGGGGACAGGGGGCAATCAGCCCCAGCATTTT.

As for this clone: Other nucleotide sequences in the sample specify the same CDR3. V and J are TRBV7-2 and TRBJ1-2; no firm D call. This CDR3 spans 12 amino acids. Germline V lookup: CDR1 SGHTA, CDR2 FQGNSA. The ends were cut back, 3 bases at V and 0 bases at J, with 2 bases in the middle. The CDR3 loop reads CASSLANYGYTF. The CDR3 nucleotides are TGTGCCAGCAGCTTGGCTAACTATGGCTACACCTTC.

The chain links TRBV19 to TRBJ2-1; D tentatively fits TRBD1 or TRBD2 (5 bases each). Germline V lookup: CDR1 LNHDA, CDR2 SQIVND (reference sequence). The CDR3 contains 17 residues. The germline V and J ends were trimmed by 4 bases and 0 bases, with 16 bases remaining between them. The chain's CDR3 is CASSTRGRTSSYNEQFF. The DNA for the CDR3 is TGTGCCAGTAGTACAAGGGGACGGACGAGCTCCTACAATGAGCAGTTCTTC.

The CDR3 sequence is CASTRAGIADTQYF. In DNA, the CDR3 is TGTGCCAGCACCCGAGCGGGGATCGCAGATACGCAGTATTTT. The chain couples TRBV28 to TRBJ2-3; the match to TRBD2 covers 7 bases. Losses at the gene ends were 7 bases for V and 4 bases for J; bases not matched to a gene: 8. The CDR3 is 14 amino acids. Germline V CDR1 and CDR2: MDHEN, SYDVKM.

The rearrangement joins TRBV7-9 to TRBJ1-1, with 10 positions matching TRBD1. Germline-derived CDR1 and CDR2 are SEHNR and FQNEAQ (reference sequence). This CDR3 spans 15 amino acids. J was trimmed by 8 bases and V by 5 bases; bases with no gene match: 11. DNA of the CDR3: TGTGCCAGCAGCCAGCACACTCTGACAGGGGGCGAAGCTTTCTTT. It is translated as CASSQHTLTGGEAFF. Full variable domain (missing parts from reference TRBV7-9 and TRBJ1-1): DTGVSQNPRHKITKRGQNVTFRCDPISEHNRLYWYRQTLGQGPEFLTYFQNEAQLEKSRLLSDRFSAERPKGSFSTLEIQRTEQGDSAMYLCASSQHTLTGGEAFFGQGTRLTVV.

This sequence joins TRBV7-3 and TRBJ2-6; 7 bases agree with TRBD1. The V segment lost 5 bases and the J segment 2 bases; nucleotides outside the gene matches: 6. This CDR3 is 16 amino acids long. The V gene's germline CDR1 is SGHTA and CDR2 FQGTGA. The CDR3 region is CASSLQTGPGANVLTF. The CDR3 DNA reads TGTGCCAGCAGCCTCCAGACAGGGCCTGGGGCCAACGTCCTGACTTTC.

The V call is TRBV28, the J call TRBJ1-2; tentative D call: TRBD1 (5 bases). The CDR3 is 12 residues long. CDR1 and CDR2 (germline): MDHEN, SYDVKM. V was cut by 2 bases and J by 4 bases, with 5 bases left in between. CDR3 sequence: CASSLQGYGYTF. CDR3 DNA sequence: TGTGCCAGCAGTTTACAGGGCTATGGCTACACCTTC.

The rearrangement links TRBV6-5 to TRBJ2-3; D may be TRBD1 or TRBD2 (5 bases each). This CDR3 comprises 15 residues. The V gene lost 0 bases and the J gene lost 3 bases, with 10 bases spanning the gap. Per germline, CDR1 MNHEY and CDR2 SVGAGI. CDR3 in amino acids: CASSYSGVLTDTQYF. The CDR3 DNA reads as TGTGCCAGCAGTTACTCGGGGGTTCTAACAGATACGCAGTATTTT.

With respect to this clone: Other DNA sequences within the sample encode an identical CDR3. The chain has TRBV19 and TRBJ1-1; D perhaps matches TRBD1 (5 bases). The CDR3 is made up of 13 amino acids. The V gene lost 3 bases and the J gene lost 1 base, with 6 bases spanning the gap. Germline-derived CDR1 and CDR2 are LNHDA and SQIVND (reference sequence). CDR3 loop: CASSIQGNTEAFF. Here the CDR3 DNA reads TGTGCCAGTAGTATTCAGGGGAACACTGAAGCTTTCTTT.

The chain has TRBV2 and TRBJ2-5; 8 bases are a match to TRBD1. The length of the CDR3 is 15 residues. The germline V gene encodes CDR1 SNHLY and CDR2 FYNNEI. Unmatched junction bases numbered 14, after V lost 5 bases and J lost 9 bases. In DNA, the CDR3 is TGTGCCAGCAGTAGGCCCGGACAGGGTACTTCTGCCCAGTACTTC. Encoded protein: CASSRPGQGTSAQYF.

This chain joins TRBV29-1 and TRBJ1-2, with D maybe TRBD1 (5 bases). Germline V gene data show CDR1 as SQVTM and CDR2 as ANQGSEA. This CDR3 has 14 residues. The V and J ends lost 4 bases and 5 bases respectively, with 17 bases between them. The CDR3 region has the DNA TGCAGCGTTGTCCACCTCGACAGAGGATATGGCTACACCTTC. Its protein is CSVVHLDRGYGYTF.

CDR3 coding DNA: TGTGCCATCAGTGAGGTAACGAGCGAAAAACTGTTTTTT. Protein: CAISEVTSEKLFF. The chain combines TRBV10-3 with TRBJ1-4; D gene ambiguous. The CDR3 extends over 13 amino acids. Germline CDR1 reads ENHRY; CDR2 reads SYGVKD. V lost 2 bases to trimming and J lost 8 bases, with 9 bases between them.

This rearrangement joins TRBV5-1 to TRBJ2-2; D gene uncertain. Germline V CDR1 and CDR2: SGHRS, YFSETQ. This CDR3 is built from 16 residues. V was shortened by 1 base and J by 1 base, with 11 bases between the two germline ends. The CDR3 loop is CASSLLGPMNTGELFF. The CDR3 DNA is TGCGCCAGCAGCTTGTTAGGACCGATGAACACCGGGGAGCTGTTTTTT.

V and J are TRBV11-2 and TRBJ1-1; 7 bases align to TRBD1. CDR1 SGHAT and CDR2 FQNNGV come from the germline V gene. The CDR3 totals 17 residues. After removal of 5 bases from V and 1 base from J, the junction contained 13 bases not matched to a gene. Written as DNA, the CDR3 is TGTGCCAGCAGCCCTTTATCACCGGGACAGCCGAACACTGAAGCTTTCTTT. The encoded protein is CASSPLSPGQPNTEAFF.

The CDR3 DNA is TGCGCCAGCAGCCCCGGGCCACCGACTCCTGTATACGAGCAGTACTTC. This gives the protein CASSPGPPTPVYEQYF. V and J are TRBV5-1 and TRBJ2-7; D call uncertain. The CDR3 covers 16 residues. Trimming removed 4 bases at V and 4 bases at J, with 21 bases between. The germline CDR1 and CDR2 sequences are SGHRS and YFSETQ. The full variable domain, its missing parts supplied by reference TRBV5-1 and TRBJ2-7, is KAGVTQTPRYLIKTRGQQVTLSCSPISGHRSVSWYQQTPGQGLQFLFEYFSETQRNKGNFPGRFSGRQFSNSRSEMNVSTLELGDSALYLCASSPGPPTPVYEQYFGPGTRLTVT.

This clone was found a few times. This rearrangement joins TRBV10-3 to TRBJ2-5; 7 nucleotides align to TRBD1. This CDR3 spans 14 amino acids. Losses at the gene ends were 2 bases for V and 2 bases for J; bases not matched to a gene: 2. Germline V gene lookup returns CDR1 ENHRY and CDR2 SYGVKD. CDR3 in amino acids: CAISEGRGQETQYF. In DNA, the CDR3 is TGTGCCATCAGTGAGGGCAGGGGGCAAGAGACCCAGTACTTC.

The chain links TRBV11-2 to TRBJ1-4; no clear D gene. V was clipped by 8 bases and J by 5 bases, with 18 bases between them. Germline values: CDR1 SGHAT, CDR2 FQNNGV. There are 15 residues in the CDR3. DNA of the CDR3: TGTGCCAGCGGAGCCTACAGAGTTTTAAATGAAAAACTGTTTTTT. Translated, it gives CASGAYRVLNEKLFF.

This chain uses TRBV28 with TRBJ2-7, with 7 nucleotides matching TRBD2. CDR3 length: 15 amino acids. After removal of 3 bases from V and 4 bases from J, the junction contained 9 bases not matched to a gene. Looked up from germline, CDR1 is MDHEN and CDR2 is SYDVKM. The CDR3 here is CASSLPGLLEYEQYF. The CDR3 region has the DNA TGTGCCAGCAGTTTGCCGGGACTACTCGAATACGAGCAGTACTTC. Full variable domain (rest looked up from reference TRBV28 and TRBJ2-7): DVKVTQSSRYLVKRTGEKVFLECVQDMDHENMFWYRQDPGLGLRLIYFSYDVKMKEKGDIPEGYSVSREKKERFSLILESASTNQTSMYLCASSLPGLLEYEQYFGPGTRLTVT.

The chain uses TRBV6-1 and TRBJ2-5, with D tentatively TRBD1 (6 bases). Trimming removed 3 bases from V and 5 bases from J, with 19 bases in between. The CDR3 covers 16 residues. Germline lookup yields CDR1 MNHNS and CDR2 SASEGT. CDR3 DNA: TGTGCCAGCAGTGATCTTCGACAGGCCAGCACGGAGACCCAGTACTTC. Protein: CASSDLRQASTETQYF.

As to this clone: The same CDR3 is also encoded by other DNA sequences in this sample. The chain couples TRBV14 to TRBJ2-7, with D hard to call. V was trimmed by 1 base and J by 2 bases, leaving 0 bases between them. This CDR3 region has 11 residues. Germline values: CDR1 SGHDN, CDR2 FVKESK. The CDR3 is CASSQAYEQYF. CDR3 coding DNA: TGTGCCAGCAGCCAAGCCTACGAGCAGTACTTC.

With respect to this clone: At one boundary the junction diverges from the germline segment, which might be a read error. The gene calls are TRBV5-5 and TRBJ2-7, with a weak D call TRBD1 (6 bases). The CDR3 totals 16 residues. Germline-derived CDR1 and CDR2 are SGHKS and YYEKEE (reference sequence). The DNA of the CDR3 is TGTGCCGGCAGCTTGGTCAGGGGTGGGAGCTCCTACGAGCAGTACTTC. It specifies CAGSLVRGGSSYEQYF.

The V and J genes are TRBV30 and TRBJ1-1; 9 bases map to TRBD1. CDR3 length: 13 amino acids. The V and J ends lost 5 bases and 6 bases, in that order; junction bases with no gene match: 7. Germline loops: CDR1 GTSNPN, CDR2 SVGIG (reference sequence). The CDR3 bases are TGTGCCTGGGGTAAACAGGGGGCCGCTGAAGCTTTCTTT. Its translation: CAWGKQGAAEAFF.

V is TRBV6-1 and J is TRBJ1-2; D is unresolved. Germline V gene sequence: CDR1 MNHNS, CDR2 SASEGT. This CDR3 region has 13 residues. V dropped 5 bases and J dropped 3 bases, with 10 bases sitting between them. The CDR3 sequence: CASSSEWDYGYTF. DNA for the CDR3: TGTGCCAGCAGTTCTGAATGGGACTATGGCTACACCTTC.

To note about this clone: The sample holds other DNA sequences that translate to the same CDR3. The V call is TRBV7-2, the J call TRBJ2-7; D remains unclear. Germline assignment: CDR1 SGHTA and CDR2 FQGNSA. This CDR3 spans 14 amino acids. Trimming shortened V by 0 bases and J by 2 bases, and 8 bases separated the two germline ends. As DNA, the CDR3 is TGTGCCAGCAGCTTAGCCAACAGAGCCTACGAGCAGTACTTC. Protein sequence: CASSLANRAYEQYF.

This chain connects TRBV5-4 to TRBJ1-1, with D unclear. The CDR3 runs to 13 residues. V was shortened by 0 bases and J by 0 bases, with 3 bases between the two germline ends. The germline V gene encodes CDR1 SGHNT and CDR2 YYREEE (reference sequence). CDR3 in DNA: TGTGCCAGCAGCTTGGAAGTGAACACTGAAGCTTTCTTT. This translates into CASSLEVNTEAFF.

The V and J genes are TRBV5-1 and TRBJ2-6, with D hard to call. The CDR3 totals 15 residues. The germline V gene encodes CDR1 SGHRS and CDR2 YFSETQ. Trimming shortened V by 4 bases and J by 0 bases, and 8 bases separated the two germline ends. The CDR3, as DNA: TGCGCCAGCAGCATACAAAACTCTGGGGCCAACGTCCTGACTTTC. Translating gives CASSIQNSGANVLTF.

This chain links TRBV5-6 with TRBJ2-1, with 12 bases matching TRBD2. CDR3 length: 18 amino acids. Germline V gene sequence: CDR1 SGHDT, CDR2 YYEEEE. The ends lost 0 bases at V and 0 bases at J; junction bases unmatched: 4. The CDR3 loop reads CASSLVLTSGSSYNEQFF. The DNA of the CDR3 is TGTGCCAGCAGCTTGGTCCTGACTAGCGGGAGCTCCTACAATGAGCAGTTCTTC.